This T cell receptor (beta chain) came from a study of blood T cell repertoires in COVID-19. At the level of the study: Samples taken during acute and convalescent COVID-19 were collected in the United States, Italy and Spain. T cells, B-cell-depleted T cells, or PBMCs supplied cDNA or gDNA.

Trimming at V came to 5 bases and at J to 4 bases, leaving 6 bases not matched to a gene. Germline loops: CDR1 SGHRS, CDR2 YFSETQ. The CDR3 loop spans 15 amino acids. Authors' analysis steps: By means of reference gene primer amplification, nucleated cell counts were estimated. Some clones are missing from TCRdb's copy, which holds only in-frame ones; the method was immunoSEQ multiplex PCR. Clone size and the V and J calls come from that table; the DNA yielded D and trimming. The sample has 75,000 to 90,000 clones, approximately 86% seen once. The sequence came from a man aged 50-60 years with active or convalescent COVID-19. The chain joins TRBV5-1 to TRBJ2-2; 9 bases are shared with TRBD1. Source material: peripheral blood. The CDR3 reads CASSAGTGPTGELFF. For the CDR3, the DNA is TGCGCCAGCAGTGCCGGGACAGGGCCCACCGGGGAGCTGTTTTTT. The complete variable domain, with remaining parts taken from reference TRBV5-1 and TRBJ2-2, reads KAGVTQTPRYLIKTRGQQVTLSCSPISGHRSVSWYQQTPGQGLQFLFEYFSETQRNKGNFPGRFSGRQFSNSRSEMNVSTLELGDSALYLCASSAGTGPTGELFFGEGSRLTVL.